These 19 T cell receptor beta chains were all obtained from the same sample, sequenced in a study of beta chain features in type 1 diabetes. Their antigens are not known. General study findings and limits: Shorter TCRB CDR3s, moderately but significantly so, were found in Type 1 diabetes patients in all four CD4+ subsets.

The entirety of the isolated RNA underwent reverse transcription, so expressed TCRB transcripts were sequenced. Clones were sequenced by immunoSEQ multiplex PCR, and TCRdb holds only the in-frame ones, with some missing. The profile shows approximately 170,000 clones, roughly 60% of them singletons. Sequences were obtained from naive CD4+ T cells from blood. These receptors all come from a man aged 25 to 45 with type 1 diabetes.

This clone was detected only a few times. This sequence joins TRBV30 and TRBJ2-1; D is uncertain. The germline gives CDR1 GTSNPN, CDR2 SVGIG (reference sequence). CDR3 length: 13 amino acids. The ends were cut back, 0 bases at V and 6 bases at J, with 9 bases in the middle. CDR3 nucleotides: TGTGCCTGGAGTGTTCCCAAACCCAATGAGCAGTTCTTC. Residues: CAWSVPKPNEQFF. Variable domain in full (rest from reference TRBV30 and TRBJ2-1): SQTIHQWPATLVQPVGSPLSLECTVEGTSNPNLYWYRQAAGRGLQLLFYSVGIGQISSEVPQNLSASRPQDRQFILSSKKLLLSDSGFYLCAWSVPKPNEQFFGPGTRLTVL.

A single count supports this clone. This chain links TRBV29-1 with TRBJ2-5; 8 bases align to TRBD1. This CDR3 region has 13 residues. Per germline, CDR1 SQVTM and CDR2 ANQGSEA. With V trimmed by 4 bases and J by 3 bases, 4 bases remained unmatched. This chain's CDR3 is CSVAQGAEETQYF. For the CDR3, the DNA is TGCAGCGTTGCCCAGGGGGCAGAAGAGACCCAGTACTTC.

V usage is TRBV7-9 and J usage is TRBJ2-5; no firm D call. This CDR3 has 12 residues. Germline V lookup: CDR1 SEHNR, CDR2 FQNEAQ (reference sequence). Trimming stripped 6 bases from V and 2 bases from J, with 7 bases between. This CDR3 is CASSRTQETQYF. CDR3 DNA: TGTGCCAGCAGTAGAACTCAAGAGACCCAGTACTTC.

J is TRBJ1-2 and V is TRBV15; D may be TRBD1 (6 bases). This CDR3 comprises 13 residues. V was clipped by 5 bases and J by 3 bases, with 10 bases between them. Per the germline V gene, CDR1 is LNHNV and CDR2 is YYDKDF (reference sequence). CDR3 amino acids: CATSLRGDYGYTF. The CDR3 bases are TGTGCCACCAGCCTGAGGGGGGACTATGGCTACACCTTC.

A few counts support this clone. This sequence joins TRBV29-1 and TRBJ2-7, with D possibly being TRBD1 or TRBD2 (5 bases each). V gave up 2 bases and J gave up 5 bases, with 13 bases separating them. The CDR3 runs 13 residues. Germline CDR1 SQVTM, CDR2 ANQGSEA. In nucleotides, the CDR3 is TGCAGCGTTGAACACTCGGGACGGGACGAGCAGTACTTC. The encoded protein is CSVEHSGRDEQYF.

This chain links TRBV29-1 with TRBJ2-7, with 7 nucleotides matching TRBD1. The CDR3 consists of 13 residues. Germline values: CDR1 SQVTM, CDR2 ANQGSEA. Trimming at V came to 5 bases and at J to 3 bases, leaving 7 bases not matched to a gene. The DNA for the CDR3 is TGCAGCGTTTCGACAGGGAGCCTCTACGAGCAGTACTTC. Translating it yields CSVSTGSLYEQYF.

CDR3 protein: CASSRSTDTQYF. The DNA of the CDR3 is TGTGCCAGCAGTCGGAGCACAGATACGCAGTATTTT. This chain connects TRBV2 to TRBJ2-3; D gene unclear. Germline assignment: CDR1 SNHLY and CDR2 FYNNEI. V was cut by 5 bases and J by 0 bases, with 3 bases left in between. CDR3 size: 12 residues.

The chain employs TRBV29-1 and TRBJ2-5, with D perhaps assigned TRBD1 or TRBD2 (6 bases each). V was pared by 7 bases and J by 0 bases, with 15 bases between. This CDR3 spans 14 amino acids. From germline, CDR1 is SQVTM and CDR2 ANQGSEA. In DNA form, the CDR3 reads TGCAGCGCTGACGGGGGCAGGTACCAAGAGACCCAGTACTTC. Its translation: CSADGGRYQETQYF. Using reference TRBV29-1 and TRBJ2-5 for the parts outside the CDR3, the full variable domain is SAVISQKPSRDICQRGTSLTIQCQVDSQVTMMFWYRQQPGQSLTLIATANQGSEATYESGFVIDKFPISRPNLTFSTLTVSNMSPEDSSIYLCSADGGRYQETQYFGPGTRLLVL.

The CDR3 DNA reads as TGTGCCAGCAGCTTCCGCATGGCAGATTCACCCCTCCACTTT. Protein product: CASSFRMADSPLHF. The rearrangement joins TRBV9 to TRBJ1-6, with D unclear. From germline, CDR1 is SGDLS and CDR2 YYNGEE. The CDR3 is made up of 14 amino acids. The V end lost 4 bases, the J end lost 8 bases, and 13 bases lay between the germline ends. Looking up the rest from reference TRBV9 and TRBJ1-6 gives the full variable domain: DSGVTQTPKHLITATGQRVTLRCSPRSGDLSVYWYQQSLDQGLQFLIQYYNGEERAKGNILERFSAQQFPDLHSELNLSSLELGDSALYFCASSFRMADSPLHFGNGTRLTVT.

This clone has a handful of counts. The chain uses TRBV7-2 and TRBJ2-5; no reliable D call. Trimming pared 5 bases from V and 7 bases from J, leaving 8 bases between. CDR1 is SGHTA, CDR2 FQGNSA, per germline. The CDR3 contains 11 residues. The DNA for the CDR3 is TGTGCCAGCAGCACTGGACCGACCCAGTACTTC. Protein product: CASSTGPTQYF.

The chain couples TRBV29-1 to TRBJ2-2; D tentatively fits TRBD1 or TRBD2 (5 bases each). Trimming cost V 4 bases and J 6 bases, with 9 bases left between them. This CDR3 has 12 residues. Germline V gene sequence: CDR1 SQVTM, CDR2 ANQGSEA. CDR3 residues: CSVGQGPGELFF. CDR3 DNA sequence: TGCAGCGTTGGCCAGGGACCCGGGGAGCTGTTTTTT.

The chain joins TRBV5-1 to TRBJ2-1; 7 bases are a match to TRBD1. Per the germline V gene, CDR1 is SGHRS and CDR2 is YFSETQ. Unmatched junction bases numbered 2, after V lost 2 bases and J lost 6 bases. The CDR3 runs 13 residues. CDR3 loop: CASSFAGGNEQFF. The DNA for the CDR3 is TGCGCCAGCAGCTTCGCAGGGGGCAATGAGCAGTTCTTC.

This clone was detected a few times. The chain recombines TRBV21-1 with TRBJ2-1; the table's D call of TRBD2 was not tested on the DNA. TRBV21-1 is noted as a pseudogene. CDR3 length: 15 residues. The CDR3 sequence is CASTLGDWVHNEQFF. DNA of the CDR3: TGTGCCAGCACTCTGGGGGACTGGGTCCACAATGAGCAGTTCTTC.

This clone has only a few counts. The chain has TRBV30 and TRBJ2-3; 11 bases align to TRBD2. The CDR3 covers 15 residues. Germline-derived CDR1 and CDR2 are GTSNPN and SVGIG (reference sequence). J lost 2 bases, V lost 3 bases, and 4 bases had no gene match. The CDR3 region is CAWRGLAANTDTQYF. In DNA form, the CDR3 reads TGTGCCTGGAGGGGACTAGCGGCCAACACAGATACGCAGTATTTT.

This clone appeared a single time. CDR3 amino acids: CAWRRYNSPLHF. The CDR3 DNA is TGTGCCTGGAGACGGTATAATTCACCCCTCCACTTT. The V call is TRBV30, the J call TRBJ1-6; D gene uncertain. Between the trimmed V and J ends, which lost 3 bases and 4 bases, there was a span of 4 bases. The CDR3 contains 12 residues. Germline CDR1 GTSNPN, CDR2 SVGIG (reference sequence).

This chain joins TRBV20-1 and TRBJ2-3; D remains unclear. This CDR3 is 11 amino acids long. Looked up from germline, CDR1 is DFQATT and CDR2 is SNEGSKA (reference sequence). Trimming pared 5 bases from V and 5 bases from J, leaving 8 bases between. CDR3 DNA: TGCAGTGCTTTCCACCTAGATACGCAGTATTTT. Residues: CSAFHLDTQYF.

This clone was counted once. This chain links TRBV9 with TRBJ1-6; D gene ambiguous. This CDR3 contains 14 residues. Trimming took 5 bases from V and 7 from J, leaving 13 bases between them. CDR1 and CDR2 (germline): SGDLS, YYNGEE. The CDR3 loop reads CASSAEASNSPLHF. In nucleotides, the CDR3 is TGTGCCAGCAGTGCCGAAGCTTCGAATTCACCCCTCCACTTT.

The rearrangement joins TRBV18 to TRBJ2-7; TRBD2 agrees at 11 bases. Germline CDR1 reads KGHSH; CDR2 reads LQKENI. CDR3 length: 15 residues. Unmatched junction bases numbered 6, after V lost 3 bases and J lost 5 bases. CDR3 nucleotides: TGTGCCAGCTCACCGCTAGCGGGGGGCACCGACGAGCAGTACTTC. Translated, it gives CASSPLAGGTDEQYF.

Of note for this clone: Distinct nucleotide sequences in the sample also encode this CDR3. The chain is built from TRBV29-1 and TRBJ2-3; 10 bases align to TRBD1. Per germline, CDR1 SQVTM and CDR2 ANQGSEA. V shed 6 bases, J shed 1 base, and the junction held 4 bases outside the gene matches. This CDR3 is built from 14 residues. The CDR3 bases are TGCAGCGTGGCCGGACAGGGGGGCACAGATACGCAGTATTTT. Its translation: CSVAGQGGTDTQYF.